This T cell receptor (beta chain) was sequenced for a study of cytomegalovirus exposure and HLA in healthy donors. Study as a whole: Earlier findings included over 90 million unique TCR beta sequences obtained from about 180 million T cells. Whole-study findings and limits: The study labeled 150 to 200 TCR beta chains cytomegalovirus-associated. Later analysis showed most CMV-associated TCR beta chains appearing HLA-restricted.

The PCR had 60 Vbeta and 13 Jbeta primers. This table comes from immunoSEQ multiplex PCR, and its TCRdb copy is limited to in-frame clones, with some not included. The data contain roughly 230,000 clones, roughly 91% of them singletons. A remark on this clone: The antigen remains unidentified.

The material sequenced was PBMCs. The TCR was taken from a girl aged 2-10 years in good health and CMV-seronegative.

DNA for the CDR3: TGTGCCACCCAAATAGGGGGGGCGGGAGCAGATACGCAGTATTTT. It encodes CATQIGGAGADTQYF. The chain employs TRBV27 and TRBJ2-3, with D possibly being TRBD2 (7 bases). Trimming removed 10 bases at V and 4 bases at J, with 21 bases between. Germline V lookup: CDR1 MNHEY, CDR2 SMNVEV (reference sequence). CDR3 length equals 15 residues.